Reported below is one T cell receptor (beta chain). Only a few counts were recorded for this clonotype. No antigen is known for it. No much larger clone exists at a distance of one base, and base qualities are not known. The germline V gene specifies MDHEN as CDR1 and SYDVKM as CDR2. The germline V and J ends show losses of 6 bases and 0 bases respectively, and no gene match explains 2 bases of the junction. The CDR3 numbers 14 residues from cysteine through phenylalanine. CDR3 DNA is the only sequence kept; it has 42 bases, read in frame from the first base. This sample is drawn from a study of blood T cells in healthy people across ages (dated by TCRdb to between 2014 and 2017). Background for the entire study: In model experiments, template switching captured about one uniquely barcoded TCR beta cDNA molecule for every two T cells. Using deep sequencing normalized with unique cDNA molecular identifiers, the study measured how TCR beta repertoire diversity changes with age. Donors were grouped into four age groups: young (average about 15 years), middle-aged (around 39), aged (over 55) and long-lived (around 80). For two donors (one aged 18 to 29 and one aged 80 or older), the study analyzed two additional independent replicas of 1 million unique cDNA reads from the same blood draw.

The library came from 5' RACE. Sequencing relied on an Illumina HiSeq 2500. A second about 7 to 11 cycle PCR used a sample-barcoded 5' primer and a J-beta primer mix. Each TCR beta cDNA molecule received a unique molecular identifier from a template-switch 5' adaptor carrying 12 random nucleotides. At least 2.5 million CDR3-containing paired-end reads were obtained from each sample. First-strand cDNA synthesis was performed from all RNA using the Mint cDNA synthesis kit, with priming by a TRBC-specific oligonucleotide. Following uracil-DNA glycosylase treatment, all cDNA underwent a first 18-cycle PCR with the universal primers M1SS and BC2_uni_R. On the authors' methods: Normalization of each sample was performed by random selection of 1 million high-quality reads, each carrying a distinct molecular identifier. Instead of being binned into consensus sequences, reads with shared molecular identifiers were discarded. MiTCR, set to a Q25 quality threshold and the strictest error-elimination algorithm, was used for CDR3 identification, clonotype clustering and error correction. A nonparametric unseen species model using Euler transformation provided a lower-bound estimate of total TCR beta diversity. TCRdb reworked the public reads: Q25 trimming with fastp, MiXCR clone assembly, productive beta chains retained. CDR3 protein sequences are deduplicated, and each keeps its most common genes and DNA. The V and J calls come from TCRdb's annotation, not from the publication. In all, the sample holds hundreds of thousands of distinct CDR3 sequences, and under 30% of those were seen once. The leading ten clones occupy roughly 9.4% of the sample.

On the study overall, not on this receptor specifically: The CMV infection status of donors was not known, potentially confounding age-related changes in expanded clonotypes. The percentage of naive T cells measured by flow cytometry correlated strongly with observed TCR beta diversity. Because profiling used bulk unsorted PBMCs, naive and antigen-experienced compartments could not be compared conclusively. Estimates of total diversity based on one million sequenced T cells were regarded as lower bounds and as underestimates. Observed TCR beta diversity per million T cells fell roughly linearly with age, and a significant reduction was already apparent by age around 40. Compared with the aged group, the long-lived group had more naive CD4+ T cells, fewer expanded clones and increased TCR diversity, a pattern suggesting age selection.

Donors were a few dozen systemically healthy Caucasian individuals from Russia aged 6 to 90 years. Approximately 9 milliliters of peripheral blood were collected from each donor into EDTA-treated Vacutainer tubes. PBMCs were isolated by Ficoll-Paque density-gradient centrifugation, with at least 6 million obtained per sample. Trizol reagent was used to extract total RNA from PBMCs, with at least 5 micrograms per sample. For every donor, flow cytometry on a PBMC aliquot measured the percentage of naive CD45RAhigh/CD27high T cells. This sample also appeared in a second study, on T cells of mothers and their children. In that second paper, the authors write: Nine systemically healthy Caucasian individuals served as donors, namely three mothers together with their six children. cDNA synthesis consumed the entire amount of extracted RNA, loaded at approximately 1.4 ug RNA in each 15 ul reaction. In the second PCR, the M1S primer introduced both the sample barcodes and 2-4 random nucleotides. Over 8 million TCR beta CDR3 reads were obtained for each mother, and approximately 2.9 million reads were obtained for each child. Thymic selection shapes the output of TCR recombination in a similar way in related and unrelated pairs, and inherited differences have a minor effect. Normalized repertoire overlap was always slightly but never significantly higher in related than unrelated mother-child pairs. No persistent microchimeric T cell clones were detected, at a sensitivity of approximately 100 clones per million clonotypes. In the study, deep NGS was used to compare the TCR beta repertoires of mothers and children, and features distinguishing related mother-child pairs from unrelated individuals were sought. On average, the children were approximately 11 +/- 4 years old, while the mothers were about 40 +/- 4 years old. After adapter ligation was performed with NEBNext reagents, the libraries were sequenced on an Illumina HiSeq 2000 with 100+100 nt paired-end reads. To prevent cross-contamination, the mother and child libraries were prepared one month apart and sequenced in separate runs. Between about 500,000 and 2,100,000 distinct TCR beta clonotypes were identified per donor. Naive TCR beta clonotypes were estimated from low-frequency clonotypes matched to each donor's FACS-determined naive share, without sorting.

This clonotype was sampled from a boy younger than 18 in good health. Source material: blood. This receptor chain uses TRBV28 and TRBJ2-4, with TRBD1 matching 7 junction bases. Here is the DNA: TGTGCCAGCAGGGCAGGGGGAGCCAAAAACATTCAGTACTTC. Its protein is CASRAGGAKNIQYF.